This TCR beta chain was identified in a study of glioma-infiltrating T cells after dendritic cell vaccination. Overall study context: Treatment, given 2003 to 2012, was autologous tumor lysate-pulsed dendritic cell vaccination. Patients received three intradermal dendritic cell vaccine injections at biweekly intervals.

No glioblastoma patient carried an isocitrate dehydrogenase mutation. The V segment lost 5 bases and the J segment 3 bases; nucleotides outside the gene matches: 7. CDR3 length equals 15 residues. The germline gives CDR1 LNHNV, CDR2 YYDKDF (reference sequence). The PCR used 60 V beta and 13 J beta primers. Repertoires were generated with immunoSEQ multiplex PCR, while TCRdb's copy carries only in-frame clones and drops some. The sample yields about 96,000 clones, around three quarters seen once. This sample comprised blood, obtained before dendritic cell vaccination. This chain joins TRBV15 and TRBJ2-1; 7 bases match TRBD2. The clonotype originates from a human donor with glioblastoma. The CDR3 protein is CATSPGTTDYNEQFF. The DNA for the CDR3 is TGTGCCACCAGCCCCGGGACTACTGACTACAATGAGCAGTTCTTC.